These 8 T cell receptor beta chains originate from one sample sequenced in a study of OX40 agonist ivuxolimab in advanced cancers. The protocol was immunoSEQ multiplex PCR, while the TCRdb copy is restricted to in-frame clones and leaves out a portion. The table shows approximately 70,000 clones, with about 91% occurring only once. The sample was CD4+ or CD8+ T cells sorted from blood, taken in a trial of the OX40 agonist ivuxolimab. The receptors come from an adult with an advanced solid tumor such as melanoma, head and neck, liver or kidney cancer.

The V gene is TRBV5-1, the J gene TRBJ2-7, with a tentative D call TRBD1 (6 bases). Trimming shortened V by 2 bases and J by 5 bases, and 14 bases separated the two germline ends. The CDR3 extends over 14 amino acids. CDR1 and CDR2 from the germline V gene are SGHRS and YFSETQ. The CDR3 DNA reads TGCGCCAGCAGCTTTTCAAATTCAGGGGACGAGCAGTACTTC. This encodes CASSFSNSGDEQYF. The full variable domain, rest sourced from reference TRBV5-1 and TRBJ2-7, is KAGVTQTPRYLIKTRGQQVTLSCSPISGHRSVSWYQQTPGQGLQFLFEYFSETQRNKGNFPGRFSGRQFSNSRSEMNVSTLELGDSALYLCASSFSNSGDEQYFGPGTRLTVT.

The rearrangement joins TRBV10-3 to TRBJ2-2; 7 bases match TRBD1. After removal of 7 bases from V and 5 bases from J, the junction contained 7 bases not matched to a gene. This CDR3 contains 14 residues. Germline values: CDR1 ENHRY, CDR2 SYGVKD. This CDR3 reads CAINTGVGTGELFF. The CDR3, as DNA: TGTGCCATCAATACAGGGGTGGGGACCGGGGAGCTGTTTTTT.

This chain joins TRBV2 and TRBJ1-2; D unclear. There are 12 residues in the CDR3. The germline gives CDR1 SNHLY, CDR2 FYNNEI. The V gene lost 4 bases and the J gene lost 8 bases, with 11 bases spanning the gap. CDR3 region: CASSVGMWGYTF. CDR3 nucleotides: TGTGCCAGCAGTGTTGGAATGTGGGGCTACACCTTC.

This chain joins TRBV5-6 and TRBJ1-2; possibly TRBD1 for D (5 bases). The germline V gene encodes CDR1 SGHDT and CDR2 YYEEEE. The CDR3 consists of 16 residues. V gave up 0 bases and J gave up 2 bases, with 14 bases separating them. CDR3 in DNA: TGTGCCAGCAGCTTGGGATATAGGGGAGGAAACTATGGCTACACCTTC. The encoded protein is CASSLGYRGGNYGYTF. Filled out from reference TRBV5-6 and TRBJ1-2, the complete variable domain reads DAGVTQSPTHLIKTRGQQVTLRCSPKSGHDTVSWYQQALGQGPQFIFQYYEEEERQRGNFPDRFSGHQFPNYSSELNVNALLLGDSALYLCASSLGYRGGNYGYTFGSGTRLTVV.

The CDR3: CASSRQGFANYGYTF. DNA for the CDR3: TGTGCCAGCAGTCGACAGGGGTTCGCTAACTATGGCTACACCTTC. This chain links TRBV27 with TRBJ1-2, with TRBD1 identical over 8 bases. The CDR3 is 15 amino acids. V lost 5 bases to trimming and J lost 0 bases; unmatched junction nucleotides: 5. CDR1 is MNHEY and CDR2 is SMNVEV in the germline V gene (reference sequence).

This chain links TRBV6-1 with TRBJ2-7, with D possibly TRBD1 on 5 matching bases. The V and J ends lost 7 bases and 3 bases respectively, with 10 bases between them. Germline-derived CDR1 and CDR2 are MNHNS and SASEGT. The CDR3 is 12 amino acids. DNA for the CDR3: TGTGCCAGCACTACTCAGGGCTACGAGCAGTACTTC. Translating gives CASTTQGYEQYF.

Here the CDR3 DNA reads TGTGCCAGCAGGGGGTCTTATAATTCACCCCTCCACTTT. Translated: CASRGSYNSPLHF. V and J are TRBV28 and TRBJ1-6; unclear D gene. CDR3 length: 13 amino acids. Germline V CDR1 and CDR2: MDHEN, SYDVKM. V was cut by 6 bases and J by 4 bases, with 7 bases left in between.

V gene TRBV6-6 combines with J gene TRBJ2-7, with 9 bases matching TRBD1. V lost 5 bases, J lost 3 bases, and 2 bases stayed unmatched. Looked up from germline, CDR1 is MNHNY and CDR2 is SVGAGI (reference sequence). The CDR3 loop spans 13 amino acids. DNA of the CDR3: TGTGCCAGCAGTCGGACAGGGGTCTACGAGCAGTACTTC. Translation: CASSRTGVYEQYF.